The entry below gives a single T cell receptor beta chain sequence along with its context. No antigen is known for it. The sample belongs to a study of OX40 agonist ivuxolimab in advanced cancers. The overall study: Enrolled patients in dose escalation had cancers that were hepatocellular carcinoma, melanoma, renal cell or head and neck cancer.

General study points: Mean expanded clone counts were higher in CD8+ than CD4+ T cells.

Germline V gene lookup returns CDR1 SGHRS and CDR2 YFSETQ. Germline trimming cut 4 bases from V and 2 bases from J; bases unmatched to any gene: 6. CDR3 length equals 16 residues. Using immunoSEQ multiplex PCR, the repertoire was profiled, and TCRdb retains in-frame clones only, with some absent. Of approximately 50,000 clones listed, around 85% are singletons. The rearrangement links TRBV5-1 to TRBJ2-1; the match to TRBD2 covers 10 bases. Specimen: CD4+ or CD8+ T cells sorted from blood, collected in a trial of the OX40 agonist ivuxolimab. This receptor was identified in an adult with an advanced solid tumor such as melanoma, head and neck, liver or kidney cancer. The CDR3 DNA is TGCGCCAGCAGCCAACTGACTAGCGGGCCCTACAATGAGCAGTTCTTC. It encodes CASSQLTSGPYNEQFF.